Listed here are 9 T cell receptor beta chains from one sample, sequenced in a study of cytomegalovirus exposure and HLA in healthy donors. Amplification used 60 Vbeta primers and 13 Jbeta primers. Generated by immunoSEQ multiplex PCR, the TCRdb table keeps only in-frame clones and is missing some. There are about 160,000 clones in the sample; roughly 70% occur only once, and 2.5% to 3% lies in the top ten. Sequenced input: PBMCs. These TCRs come from a woman in her fifties or sixties in good health and CMV-seropositive.

Worth noting for this clone: A far larger clone differs by one base, so this is likely a read error. The rearrangement uses TRBV11-1 and TRBJ2-7; TRBD2 aligns across 9 bases. The V and J ends lost 5 bases and 8 bases, in that order; junction bases with no gene match: 10. CDR3 size: 14 residues. Germline loops: CDR1 SGHAT, CDR2 FQDESV (reference sequence). The chain's CDR3 is CASSPTSGLVQQYF. CDR3 DNA: TGTGCCAGCAGCCCGACTAGCGGTTTAGTTCAGCAGTACTTC.

The rearrangement links TRBV9 to TRBJ2-3; TRBD1 is a possible D gene (5 bases). V shed 4 bases and J shed 1 base, with 10 bases lying between them. The CDR3 has 14 residues. Germline V gene data show CDR1 as SGDLS and CDR2 as YYNGEE. The CDR3 nucleotides are TGTGCCAGCAGCCCCCGACAGCGCACAGATACGCAGTATTTT. As protein: CASSPRQRTDTQYF.

The J gene is TRBJ2-3, the V gene TRBV5-1; 13 bases line up with TRBD2. V was clipped by 4 bases and J by 6 bases; unmatched bases: 8. The CDR3 is 16 residues long. In germline, CDR1 is SGHRS, CDR2 YFSETQ. The CDR3 is CASSVNPGLAGDTQYF. In nucleotides, the CDR3 is TGCGCCAGCAGCGTGAATCCGGGACTAGCGGGGGATACGCAGTATTTT.

In DNA form, the CDR3 reads TGCAGCGTCTCGGCGGGGGACAGGGGTAGGAATGAGCAGTTCTTC. Its protein is CSVSAGDRGRNEQFF. The chain joins TRBV29-1 to TRBJ2-1, with 10 bases lining up with TRBD1. Losses at the gene ends were 6 bases for V and 7 bases for J; bases not matched to a gene: 12. CDR1 and CDR2 from the germline V gene are SQVTM and ANQGSEA. The CDR3 contains 15 residues.

The chain is built from TRBV5-1 and TRBJ2-2; a weak D match, TRBD2 (6 bases). CDR3 size: 15 residues. In germline, CDR1 is SGHRS, CDR2 YFSETQ. The germline V and J ends were trimmed by 3 bases and 0 bases, with 9 bases remaining between them. The CDR3 is CASSSLAANTGELFF. The CDR3 DNA reads TGCGCCAGCAGCTCACTAGCCGCGAACACCGGGGAGCTGTTTTTT.

The chain links TRBV6-6 to TRBJ1-5; tentative D call: TRBD1 (6 bases). The CDR3 has 16 residues. Germline V lookup: CDR1 MNHNY, CDR2 SVGAGI (reference sequence). V was trimmed by 9 bases and J by 4 bases, leaving 22 bases between them. CDR3: CASRHIKTGTNQPQHF. In DNA form, the CDR3 reads TGTGCCAGTCGACATATCAAGACAGGAACGAATCAGCCCCAGCATTTT.

The chain joins TRBV6-6 to TRBJ2-5; 9 nucleotides line up with TRBD2. The CDR3 runs to 15 residues. J was trimmed by 5 bases and V by 6 bases; bases with no gene match: 10. CDR1 and CDR2 from the germline V gene are MNHNY and SVGAGI (reference sequence). CDR3 bases: TGTGCCAGCAGCCGTATGCGGGGGGGCCAGGAGACCCAGTACTTC. Its translation: CASSRMRGGQETQYF.

The gene calls are TRBV10-1 and TRBJ2-1; TRBD2 might be the D (5 bases). The germline V gene encodes CDR1 WNHNN and CDR2 SYGVQD (reference sequence). Trimming took 0 bases from V and 11 from J, leaving 11 bases between them. This CDR3 has 13 residues. CDR3 sequence (DNA): TGCGCCAGCAGTGAGTCTCTCAGCGGAAAGCAGTTCTTC. It translates to CASSESLSGKQFF.

Turning to this clone: A read error may produce the germline difference seen at one junction end. This chain links TRBV23-1 with TRBJ1-1, with D tentatively TRBD1 (6 bases). TRBV23-1 is an ORF for which the function is uncertain. The CDR3 sequence is 11 residues long. The CDR3 nucleotides read TGCGCCAGCCGGGGGGCCGCTGATGCTTTCTTT. Translating it yields CASRGAADAFF.